These 16 T cell receptor beta chains came from one sample sequenced in a study of regulatory T cells in long-lasting Graves disease. Indicated time point: newly diagnosed GD, antithyroid drugs for less than 3 months. The authors made the TCR library using RNA they extracted from PBMCs. Both iRepertoire HTBI primers and Arm-PCR of CDR3 regions were used to build the TCR beta libraries. TCRdb passed the multiplex PCR reads through MiXCR, listing each CDR3 protein once. The sample carries 350,000 to 400,000 distinct CDR3 sequences, 15% to 17% recorded once. Sequenced here: peripheral blood mononuclear cells (PBMCs), sampled at new diagnosis, from a patient treated with antithyroid drugs. The receptors derive from a female donor with Graves disease.

V is TRBV6-1 and J is TRBJ2-7; the D is unclear. Germline assignment: CDR1 MNHNS and CDR2 SASEGT. The CDR3 is made up of 10 amino acids. Deletions cut 11 bases from V and 2 bases from J, with 7 bases between. The CDR3 protein is CAHGAYEQYF. CDR3 nucleotide sequence: TGTGCCCACGGCGCCTACGAGCAGTACTTC.

This clonotype was observed once. This chain connects TRBV29-1 to TRBJ2-3; 13 positions match TRBD2. CDR1 is SQVTM, CDR2 ANQGSEA, per germline. V was clipped by 3 bases and J by 0 bases; unmatched bases: 12. The CDR3 is 19 residues long. This CDR3 reads CSVEGGLAGAGASTDTQYF. The CDR3 coding sequence is TGCAGCGTTGAGGGAGGACTAGCGGGGGCAGGGGCTAGCACAGATACGCAGTATTTT.

There are many counts of this clonotype. The chain uses TRBV29-1 and TRBJ2-7; perhaps TRBD1 as D (5 bases). Germline-derived CDR1 and CDR2 are SQVTM and ANQGSEA. Trimming stripped 7 bases from V and 0 bases from J, with 13 bases between. CDR3 size: 13 residues. The CDR3 here is CSAVGARSYEQYF. Written as DNA, the CDR3 is TGCAGCGCCGTAGGGGCCCGCTCCTACGAGCAGTACTTC.

In its sample, this clonotype was seen a few times. The rearrangement joins TRBV20-1 to TRBJ1-1; D call uncertain. Germline CDR1 and CDR2: DFQATT and SNEGSKA (reference sequence). V was clipped by 1 base and J by 4 bases, with 1 base between them. This CDR3 is built from 10 residues. The CDR3 nucleotides read TGCAGTGCTAGAGTCACTGAAGCTTTCTTT. Its protein is CSARVTEAFF.

This clonotype was detected many times. The chain recombines TRBV27 with TRBJ2-1; D possibly uses TRBD1 or TRBD2 (6 bases each). Germline loops: CDR1 MNHEY, CDR2 SMNVEV (reference sequence). With 2 bases removed from V and 2 bases from J, the gap between germline ends came to 10 bases. The CDR3 contains 15 residues. CDR3 amino acids: CASSLKGGAYNEQFF. The CDR3 region has the DNA TGTGCCAGCAGTTTAAAGGGGGGAGCCTACAATGAGCAGTTCTTC.

The chain joins TRBV7-9 to TRBJ1-4, with D uncertain. The CDR3 is 14 amino acids. Germline values: CDR1 SEHNR, CDR2 FQNEAQ (reference sequence). V was shortened by 2 bases and J by 3 bases, with 7 bases between the two germline ends. CDR3 residues: CASSLQAANEKLFF. The DNA for the CDR3 is TGTGCCAGCAGCTTACAGGCGGCTAATGAAAAACTGTTTTTT.

There are many counts of this clonotype. V is TRBV5-1 and J is TRBJ1-5; TRBD1 is a possible D gene (6 bases). The CDR3 length is 14 residues. The germline gives CDR1 SGHRS, CDR2 YFSETQ. V was shortened by 2 bases and J by 7 bases, with 13 bases between the two germline ends. For the CDR3, the DNA is TGCGCCAGCAGCTTCACAGGGCTCGGACAGCCCCAGCATTTT. Translated: CASSFTGLGQPQHF.

This clonotype was detected ten times or more. CDR3 in DNA: TGTGCCACCAGCAGGACTAGGGCGGGCGGGGAGCTGTTTTTT. It encodes CATSRTRAGGELFF. The chain recombines TRBV15 with TRBJ2-2; a weak D match, TRBD2 (6 bases). Trimming left V 3 bases short and J 7 bases short, with 12 bases between. The CDR3 runs 14 residues. Germline CDR1 is LNHNV and CDR2 is YYDKDF (reference sequence).

This clonotype was observed many times. The chain is built from TRBV5-4 and TRBJ2-1, with D tentatively TRBD1 (6 bases). Trimming stripped 0 bases from V and 0 bases from J, with 13 bases between. Germline CDR1 is SGHNT and CDR2 is YYREEE (reference sequence). CDR3 length: 17 residues. Written as DNA, the CDR3 is TGTGCCAGCAGCTTGGGGACAGCGCTCAGCTCCTACAATGAGCAGTTCTTC. As protein: CASSLGTALSSYNEQFF.

This clonotype was recorded at least ten times. This chain connects TRBV19 to TRBJ2-3; D ambiguous. The CDR3 covers 19 residues. The V and J ends lost 5 bases and 4 bases respectively, with 28 bases between them. Germline CDR1 is LNHDA and CDR2 is SQIVND (reference sequence). The CDR3 DNA is TGTGCCAGTAGTTTCCACATTTTGAGCCCGCCGGGTCGGGCAGATACGCAGTATTTT. This sequence encodes CASSFHILSPPGRADTQYF.

This clonotype appeared many times. The chain has TRBV7-2 and TRBJ2-7; either TRBD1 or TRBD2 may fit D (7 bases each). Trimming cost V 5 bases and J 6 bases, with 20 bases left between them. Germline V gene data show CDR1 as SGHTA and CDR2 as FQGNSA. The CDR3 loop spans 15 amino acids. The CDR3 spells CASSPTTGRGLEQYF. CDR3 in DNA: TGTGCCAGCAGCCCTACGACAGGGAGGGGGCTCGAGCAGTACTTC. Supplemented by reference TRBV7-2 and TRBJ2-7, the full variable domain reads GAGVSQSPSNKVTEKGKDVELRCDPISGHTALYWYRQSLGQGLEFLIYFQGNSAPDKSGLPSDRFSAERTGGSVSTLTIQRTQQEDSAVYLCASSPTTGRGLEQYFGPGTRLTVT.

This clonotype was recorded at least ten times. This chain uses TRBV5-1 with TRBJ2-3; a possible D gene is TRBD2 (6 bases). The V end was cut by 4 bases, the J end by 0 bases, with 18 bases between. This CDR3 spans 17 amino acids. Germline lookup yields CDR1 SGHRS and CDR2 YFSETQ. The CDR3 DNA reads as TGCGCCAGCAGCCCGGGAGACTCACTAGATAGCACAGATACGCAGTATTTT. Translation gives CASSPGDSLDSTDTQYF.

This clonotype was recorded at least ten times. The rearrangement links TRBV2 to TRBJ1-1; no firm D call. The CDR3 covers 12 residues. Germline CDR1 and CDR2: SNHLY and FYNNEI. V lost 10 bases to trimming and J lost 3 bases, with 12 bases between them. CDR3 sequence reads: CATPVRDTEAFF. In DNA, the CDR3 is TGTGCCACACCAGTGAGGGACACTGAAGCTTTCTTT. Full variable domain (outside the CDR3, taken from reference TRBV2 and TRBJ1-1): EPEVTQTPSHQVTQMGQEVILRCVPISNHLYFYWYRQILGQKVEFLVSFYNNEISEKSEIFDDQFSVERPDGSNFTLKIRSTKLEDSAMYFCATPVRDTEAFFGQGTRLTVV.

In the case of this clonotype: With a far larger clone one base away, a read error is the likely cause. The chain couples TRBV30 to TRBJ2-4; D assignment may be TRBD1 or TRBD2 (6 bases each). The CDR3 runs to 12 residues. The V gene's germline CDR1 is GTSNPN and CDR2 SVGIG (reference sequence). The CDR3 sequence is CAWSVEGRGQLF. The DNA of the CDR3 is TGTGCCTGGAGTGTAGAGGGTCGGGGGCAGCTCTTC.

There are many counts of this clonotype. V is TRBV30 and J is TRBJ1-1; D may be TRBD1 (5 bases). V lost 5 bases, J lost 4 bases, and 8 bases lay in between. Germline CDR1 GTSNPN, CDR2 SVGIG (reference sequence). The CDR3 consists of 11 residues. CDR3 coding DNA: TGTGCCTGGGACCAGGGCACTGAAGCTTTCTTT. Amino acid sequence: CAWDQGTEAFF.

The table lists this clonotype with a count of one. One base away lies a much larger clone, so this may be a sequencing read error. This is likely a read error, given that the CDR3 carries no conserved phenylalanine or tryptophan at its end. The chain couples TRBV12-3 or TRBV12-4 to TRBJ1-1, with 7 bases aligning to TRBD1. The CDR3 is 13 amino acids. Trimming took 5 bases from V and 1 from J; bases not matched to a gene: 1. In nucleotides, the CDR3 is TGTGCCAGCAGTGGGGACAGGAACACTGAAGCTTTCTCT. Translating it yields CASSGDRNTEAFS.